The entry below gives a single T cell receptor (beta chain) sequence along with its context. What it binds is not known. Measured with immunoSEQ multiplex PCR; TCRdb has only the in-frame clones, and not every one. Of roughly 100,000 clones listed, 92% were seen once; the top ten hold roughly 1%. This entry belongs to a study of siplizumab effects on memory and regulatory T cells. Findings and limits, study-wide: No functional test confirmed suppression by proliferating siplizumab-culture Tregs. Siplizumab brought about a significant reduction in alloreactive sequences traceable to unstimulated CD4+ memory cells. No more than a minor fraction of alloreactive clones could be traced back to unstimulated subsets.

The CDR3 spans 16 residues. The ends were cut back, 3 bases at V and 5 bases at J, with 19 bases in the middle. Germline CDR1 is SGHVS and CDR2 is FQNEAQ. Input material: CD4+ T cells sorted from blood. The chain employs TRBV7-8 and TRBJ2-5; TRBD1 or TRBD2 may be the D gene (5 bases each). This TCR was sampled from a human donor in good health. This chain's CDR3 is CASSFYGAQSGETQYF. DNA for the CDR3: TGTGCCAGCAGCTTCTACGGGGCCCAAAGTGGGGAGACCCAGTACTTC.